The TCR beta chain described here comes from a study of T-cell memory formation after mild COVID-19. Regarding the study as a whole: Day 37-peaking second-wave clones had unconfirmed SARS-CoV-2 specificity.

TCR alpha and TCR beta cDNA libraries carrying sample barcodes and UMIs were produced by 5'RACE using constant-segment primers. TCRdb fed the 5' RACE reads into MiXCR, producing one record per CDR3 protein. The sample has about 180,000 distinct CDR3 sequences, 16% seen once; the top ten hold around 2%. Turning to this clonotype: Its antigen is undetermined.

The junction had 9 bases not matched to a gene; V was cut back by 3 bases and J by 2 bases. There are 18 residues in the CDR3. Per germline, CDR1 SGHDT and CDR2 YYEEEE. The clonotype was recovered from an adult woman who had mild COVID-19 (a few samples of this study predate the infection). Cell type and time point are not known. The source material was PBMCs or a T cell subset sorted from them (not recorded which). V and J are TRBV5-6 and TRBJ2-7, with 15 bases identical to TRBD2. The CDR3 bases are TGTGCCAGCAGCTGGAGGACTAGCGGGAGGGCCAGTCCCTACGAGCAGTACTTC. It is translated as CASSWRTSGRASPYEQYF.